The 21 T cell receptor beta chains in this list originate from one sample, sequenced in a study of blood T cell repertoires in COVID-19. TCRdb's table, derived via immunoSEQ multiplex PCR, lists solely in-frame clones and lacks some. Here the sample spans around 140,000 clones, 85% being singletons. Sequenced input: peripheral blood. The source is a human donor with acute or convalescent COVID-19. The donor label of this sample is uncertain.

This clone was counted only a few times. The V call is TRBV9, the J call TRBJ1-2; D remains unclear. The germline V gene has CDR1 SGDLS and CDR2 YYNGEE. This CDR3 has 16 residues. Between the trimmed V and J ends, which lost 0 bases and 6 bases, there was a span of 18 bases. The CDR3 DNA reads as TGTGCCAGCAGCGTAGAATCGGGCCCCAAGGGAGATGGCTACACCTTC. Amino acids: CASSVESGPKGDGYTF.

The V and J genes are TRBV6-5 and TRBJ1-5; no definite D call. The germline gives CDR1 MNHEY, CDR2 SVGAGI. CDR3 length: 15 residues. With 7 bases removed from V and 0 bases from J, the gap between germline ends came to 13 bases. CDR3 sequence reads: CASIPYRDSNQPQHF. The DNA for the CDR3 is TGTGCCAGCATTCCTTATCGGGATAGCAATCAGCCCCAGCATTTT.

This chain links TRBV7-2 with TRBJ1-2; the match to TRBD1 covers 8 bases. This CDR3 contains 14 residues. Germline V gene data show CDR1 as SGHTA and CDR2 as FQGNSA. The ends lost 3 bases at V and 4 bases at J; junction bases unmatched: 4. CDR3 region: CASSFNDRGYGYTF. The CDR3 nucleotides read TGTGCCAGCAGCTTTAATGACAGGGGCTATGGCTACACCTTC.

Only a few counts were recorded for this clone. V and J are TRBV27 and TRBJ2-7; D is possibly TRBD1 (5 bases). V was clipped by 5 bases and J by 4 bases, with 18 bases between them. Germline CDR1 is MNHEY and CDR2 is SMNVEV (reference sequence). The CDR3 is 15 amino acids. Here the CDR3 DNA reads TGTGCCAGCAGTCCCGACAGATGGGCACTTTACGAGCAGTACGTC. This codes for CASSPDRWALYEQYV.

The chain has TRBV11-1 and TRBJ1-1; 7 bases map to TRBD1. The CDR3 is made up of 11 amino acids. CDR1 and CDR2 (germline): SGHAT, FQDESV (reference sequence). J gave up 11 bases and V 5 bases, and 5 bases lay outside the gene matches. The CDR3 region has the DNA TGTGCCAGCAGCGACGGGACAGAGGCTTTCTTT. This encodes CASSDGTEAFF.

This chain uses TRBV7-6 with TRBJ2-3; no reliable D call. With 4 bases removed from V and 2 bases from J, the gap between germline ends came to 13 bases. The CDR3 totals 15 residues. In germline, CDR1 is SGHVS, CDR2 FNYEAQ. CDR3 coding DNA: TGTGCCAGCAGCTCAGACACACGGTCCACAGATACGCAGTATTTT. This encodes CASSSDTRSTDTQYF. The full variable domain, its missing parts supplied by reference TRBV7-6 and TRBJ2-3, is GAGVSQSPRYKVTKRGQDVALRCDPISGHVSLYWYRQALGQGPEFLTYFNYEAQQDKSGLPNDRFSAERPEGSISTLTIQRTEQRDSAMYRCASSSDTRSTDTQYFGPGTRLTVL.

The chain couples TRBV10-3 to TRBJ2-2; 8 bases fit TRBD1. The length of the CDR3 is 14 residues. The germline CDR1 and CDR2 sequences are ENHRY and SYGVKD. V trimming: 11 bases; J trimming: 6 bases; junction bases outside the gene matches: 11. The CDR3 loop is CAVGQGIRSGELFF. The CDR3 DNA reads as TGTGCCGTCGGACAGGGAATTAGATCCGGGGAGCTGTTTTTT.

This chain connects TRBV5-8 to TRBJ2-1, with TRBD1 matching 7 bases. With 5 bases clipped from V and 7 bases from J, the junction kept 15 bases outside the gene matches. Germline V lookup: CDR1 SGHTS, CDR2 YDEGEE. The length of the CDR3 is 16 residues. The CDR3 here is CASSFSIKGAVNEQFF. The CDR3 DNA reads as TGTGCCAGCAGTTTTTCCATAAAGGGGGCCGTGAATGAGCAGTTCTTC.

V is TRBV5-4 and J is TRBJ1-1, with D perhaps matching TRBD1 (5 bases). Trimming pared 0 bases from V and 0 bases from J, leaving 12 bases between. Germline CDR1 SGHNT, CDR2 YYREEE (reference sequence). This CDR3 region has 16 residues. Written as DNA, the CDR3 is TGTGCCAGCAGCTTGGCCCCCAGGGATATGAACACTGAAGCTTTCTTT. This sequence encodes CASSLAPRDMNTEAFF.

The V gene is TRBV19, the J gene TRBJ2-1; possible D gene TRBD1, 6 bases. V dropped 5 bases and J dropped 10 bases, with 24 bases sitting between them. CDR3 size: 16 residues. CDR1 LNHDA and CDR2 SQIVND come from the germline V gene (reference sequence). The CDR3 sequence is CASSLTGTSAQGEQFF. The CDR3 coding sequence is TGTGCCAGTAGTTTGACCGGGACATCGGCTCAGGGAGAGCAGTTCTTC.

The chain carries TRBV14 and TRBJ2-4, with TRBD1 identical over 11 bases. Germline V lookup: CDR1 SGHDN, CDR2 FVKESK. Trimming removed 0 bases from V and 1 base from J; junction bases left unmatched: 8. The CDR3 consists of 19 residues. The CDR3 DNA follows: TGTGCCAGCAGCCAAGATGGGACAGGGGGTTTTCTGGCCAAAAACATTCAGTACTTC. Translating it yields CASSQDGTGGFLAKNIQYF. Drawing the rest from reference TRBV14 and TRBJ2-4, the complete variable domain is EAGVTQFPSHSVIEKGQTVTLRCDPISGHDNLYWYRRVMGKEIKFLLHFVKESKQDESGMPNNRFLAERTGGTYSTLKVQPAELEDSGVYFCASSQDGTGGFLAKNIQYFGAGTRLSVL.

The chain employs TRBV7-6 and TRBJ2-1, with TRBD2 matching 12 bases. Germline CDR1 reads SGHVS; CDR2 reads FNYEAQ. The V segment lost 5 bases and the J segment 7 bases; nucleotides outside the gene matches: 9. This CDR3 region has 16 residues. In nucleotides, the CDR3 is TGTGCCAGCAGCGCAACTAGCGGGAGGCCCTTAAATGAGCAGTTCTTC. This gives the protein CASSATSGRPLNEQFF.

V and J are TRBV18 and TRBJ1-1, with D possibly being TRBD1 (5 bases). V lost 4 bases, J lost 3 bases, and 9 bases lay in between. Germline V lookup: CDR1 KGHSH, CDR2 LQKENI. This CDR3 spans 13 amino acids. The CDR3 bases are TGTGCCAGCTCACAGGGGATGGACACTGAAGCTTTCTTT. Translating gives CASSQGMDTEAFF. Full variable domain (outside the CDR3, taken from reference TRBV18 and TRBJ1-1): NAGVMQNPRHLVRRRGQEARLRCSPMKGHSHVYWYRQLPEEGLKFMVYLQKENIIDESGMPKERFSAEFPKEGPSILRIQQVVRGDSAAYFCASSQGMDTEAFFGQGTRLTVV.

This chain joins TRBV27 and TRBJ1-2, with TRBD1 identical over 9 bases. Germline V gives CDR1 MNHEY, CDR2 SMNVEV (reference sequence). The CDR3 runs 17 residues. The ends lost 4 bases at V and 8 bases at J; junction bases unmatched: 17. The CDR3 reads CASSSPSQTGGIGGYTF. CDR3 coding DNA: TGTGCCAGCAGTTCACCTTCGCAGACAGGGGGTATTGGCGGCTACACCTTC.

The V call is TRBV5-6, the J call TRBJ1-2; D remains unclear. This CDR3 spans 11 amino acids. Germline V gene data show CDR1 as SGHDT and CDR2 as YYEEEE. V was shortened by 4 bases and J by 5 bases, with 6 bases between the two germline ends. The CDR3 is CASSPGYGYTF. As DNA, the CDR3 is TGTGCCAGCAGCCCCGGGTATGGCTACACCTTC.

This clone was picked up one time. The V gene is TRBV9, the J gene TRBJ2-3; TRBD2 aligns across 12 bases. The V segment lost 4 bases and the J segment 4 bases; nucleotides outside the gene matches: 7. The CDR3 spans 16 residues. Germline CDR1 SGDLS, CDR2 YYNGEE. In DNA form, the CDR3 reads TGTGCCAGCAGCCCCCGGACTAGCGGGAACTCAGATACGCAGTATTTT. Amino acids: CASSPRTSGNSDTQYF.

This chain connects TRBV6-6 to TRBJ2-7, with a weak D call TRBD1 (5 bases). Trimming stripped 6 bases from V and 3 bases from J, with 12 bases between. The CDR3 sequence is 13 residues long. The germline V gene has CDR1 MNHNY and CDR2 SVGAGI (reference sequence). The CDR3 sequence is CASRGTGLYEQYV. In nucleotides, the CDR3 is TGTGCCAGCAGGGGAACAGGCCTCTACGAGCAGTACGTC.

The chain has TRBV6-4 and TRBJ2-1, with 10 nucleotides matching TRBD2. J was trimmed by 7 bases and V by 5 bases; bases with no gene match: 8. Germline V gene data show CDR1 as MRHNA and CDR2 as SNTAGT. The CDR3 contains 15 residues. The CDR3, as DNA: TGTGCCAGCAGTCCCAGCGGGGGGGCACCGAATGAGCAGTTCTTC. Translation gives CASSPSGGAPNEQFF.

CDR3 sequence (DNA): TGTGCCAGCAGCTTGACGCAGACAGGGGGGAACACCGGGGAGCTGTTTTTT. Residues: CASSLTQTGGNTGELFF. The chain couples TRBV7-6 to TRBJ2-2; 9 bases align to TRBD1. CDR1 and CDR2 (germline): SGHVS, FNYEAQ. V was clipped by 3 bases and J by 1 base; unmatched bases: 6. This CDR3 is built from 17 residues.

The genes are TRBV5-3 and TRBJ1-2; D unclear. TRBV5-3 is sorted into the ORF group, with uncertain function. The CDR3 spans 11 residues. V gave up 8 bases and J gave up 4 bases, with 9 bases separating them. The CDR3: CARERGYGYTF. DNA for the CDR3: TGTGCCAGGGAACGAGGCTATGGCTACACCTTC.

This chain uses TRBV5-4 with TRBJ2-7; 7 nucleotides agree with TRBD2. Germline CDR1 SGHNT, CDR2 YYREEE (reference sequence). Losses at the gene ends were 4 bases for V and 4 bases for J; bases not matched to a gene: 8. The CDR3 extends over 14 amino acids. The CDR3 region has the DNA TGTGCCAGCAGCCCGGGGACTACCCCTTACGAGCAGTACGTC. Protein: CASSPGTTPYEQYV.